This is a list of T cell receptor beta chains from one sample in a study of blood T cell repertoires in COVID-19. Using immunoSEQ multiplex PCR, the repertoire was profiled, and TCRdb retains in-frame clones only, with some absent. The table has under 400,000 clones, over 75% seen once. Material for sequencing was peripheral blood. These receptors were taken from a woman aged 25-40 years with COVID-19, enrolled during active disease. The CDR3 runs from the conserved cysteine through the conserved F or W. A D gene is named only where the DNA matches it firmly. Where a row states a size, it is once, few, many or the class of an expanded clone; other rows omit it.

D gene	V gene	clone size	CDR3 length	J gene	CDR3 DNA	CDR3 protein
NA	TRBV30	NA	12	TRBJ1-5	TGTGCCTGGAGTGATGGGCCTCAGCCCCAGCATTTT	CAWSDGPQPQHF
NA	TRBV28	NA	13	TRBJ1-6	TGTGCCAGCGGGGGGGGCCTAGGTTCACCCCTCCACTTT	CASGGGLGSPLHF
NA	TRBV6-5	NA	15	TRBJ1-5	TGTGCCAGCAGCCCCAACCGTGGCAGCAATCAGCCCCAGCATTTT	CASSPNRGSNQPQHF
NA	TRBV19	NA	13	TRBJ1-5	TGTGCCAGTAGTATGGAGACCCCAAGGCCCCAGCATTTT	CASSMETPRPQHF
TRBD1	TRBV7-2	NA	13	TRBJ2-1	TGTGCCAGCAGCTTATCTACAGGGGATGAGCAGTTCTTC	CASSLSTGDEQFF
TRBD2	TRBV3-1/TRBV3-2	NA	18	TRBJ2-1	TGTGCCAGCAGCGATTTAGCGGGAGGGGGCTTCTCCTACAATGAGCAGTTCTTC	CASSDLAGGGFSYNEQFF
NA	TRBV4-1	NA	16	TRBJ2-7	TGCGCCAGCAGCCAAGTCAATGCGGGGTCCTCCTACGAGCAGTACTTC	CASSQVNAGSSYEQYF
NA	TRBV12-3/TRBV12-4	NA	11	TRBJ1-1	TGTGCCAGCAGGTTACAGGGAGAAGCTTTCTTT	CASRLQGEAFF
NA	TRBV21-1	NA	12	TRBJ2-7	TGTGCCAGCAGCAAGAACAGGGTCGAGCAGTACTTC	CASSKNRVEQYF
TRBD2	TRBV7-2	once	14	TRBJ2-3	TGTGCCAGCACAACAGGGACTAGCGCAGATACGCAGTATTTT	CASTTGTSADTQYF
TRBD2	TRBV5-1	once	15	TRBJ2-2	TGCGCCAGCAGCTTAGAAGCGGGAAACACCGGGGAGCTGTTTTTT	CASSLEAGNTGELFF
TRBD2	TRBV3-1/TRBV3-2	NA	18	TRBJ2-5	TGTGCCAGCAGCCAAGATAGACCTAGCGGGAGCGTTCAAGAGACCCAGTACTTC	CASSQDRPSGSVQETQYF
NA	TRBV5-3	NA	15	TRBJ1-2	TGTGCCAGAAGCTTAATCCCTCAGACTAACTATGGCTACACCTTC	CARSLIPQTNYGYTF
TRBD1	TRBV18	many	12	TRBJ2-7	TGTGCCAGCTCACCCGACAGGGATGAGCAGTACTTC	CASSPDRDEQYF
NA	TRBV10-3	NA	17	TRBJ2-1	TGTGCCATCAGTGAGTCGGGGAGTGGGAGCTCCTACAATGAGCAGTTCTTC	CAISESGSGSSYNEQFF
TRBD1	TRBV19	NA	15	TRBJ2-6	TGTGCCAGTAGTGGACAGGGCCCCGGGGCCAACGTCCTGACTTTC	CASSGQGPGANVLTF
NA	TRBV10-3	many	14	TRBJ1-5	TGTGCCATCAGTGTTCAGGGACTAGAGCAGCCCCAGCATTTT	CAISVQGLEQPQHF
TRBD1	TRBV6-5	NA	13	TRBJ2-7	TGTGCCAGCAGCCGACAGGGGGCCGGGGAGCAGTACTTC	CASSRQGAGEQYF
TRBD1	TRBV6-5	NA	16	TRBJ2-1	TGTGCCAGCAGTTTCGTCCGGGACAGCCCTGACAATGAGCAGTTCTTC	CASSFVRDSPDNEQFF
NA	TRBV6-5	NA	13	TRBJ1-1	TGTGCCAGCAGGAGGGTTGAGAACACTGAAGCTTTCTTT	CASRRVENTEAFF
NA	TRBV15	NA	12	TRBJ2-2	TGTGCCACCAGCAGGAGTACCGGGGAGCTGTTTTTT	CATSRSTGELFF
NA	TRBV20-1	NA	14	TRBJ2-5	TGCAGTGCTAGTCCTTCCGGTGACCAAGAGACCCAGTACTTC	CSASPSGDQETQYF
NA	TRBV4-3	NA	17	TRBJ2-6	TGCGCCAGCAGCGAACAGGGGGGGAGCTCTGGGGCCAACGTCCTGACTTTC	CASSEQGGSSGANVLTF
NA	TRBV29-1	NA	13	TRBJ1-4	TGCAGCGCCCTGGGGGGGGCGGGGGAAAAACTGTTTTTT	CSALGGAGEKLFF
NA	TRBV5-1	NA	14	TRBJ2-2	TGCGCCAGCGGGGGCCTGAGCGGGAAGAAGGAGCTGTTTTTT	CASGGLSGKKELFF
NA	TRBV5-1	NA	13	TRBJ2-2	TGCGCCGGACGTACAGGGAACACCGGGGAGCTGTTTTTT	CAGRTGNTGELFF
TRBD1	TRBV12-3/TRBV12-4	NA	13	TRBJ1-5	TGTGCCAGCAGTGGACAGGGGAATCAGCCCCAGCATTTT	CASSGQGNQPQHF
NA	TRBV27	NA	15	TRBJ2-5	TGTGCCAGCAGTTTATCGAGGCAGGGGCGGGAGACCCAGTACTTC	CASSLSRQGRETQYF
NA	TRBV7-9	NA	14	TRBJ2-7	TGTGCCAGCAGCTTCGGACTGATTTTGTACGAGCAGTACTTC	CASSFGLILYEQYF
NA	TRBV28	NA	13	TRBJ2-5	TGTGCCAGCAGCCAAACCCCAGGGGAGACCCAGTACTTC	CASSQTPGETQYF
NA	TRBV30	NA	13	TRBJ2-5	TGTGCCTGGAGTCAGTGGGTGGAGGAGACCCAGTACTTC	CAWSQWVEETQYF
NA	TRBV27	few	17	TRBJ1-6	TGTGCCAGCAGTTTTCTGCAGTCGGTCCCAGGAAAATCACCCCTCCACTTT	CASSFLQSVPGKSPLHF
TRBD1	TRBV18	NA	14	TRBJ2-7	TGTGCCAGCTCACCGGACAGGGAAGTTTACGAGCAGTACTTC	CASSPDREVYEQYF
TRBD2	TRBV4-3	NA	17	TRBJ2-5	TGCGCCAGCAGCCAAGATGGGGGGGAGGAGGGGCTGGAGACCCAGTACTTC	CASSQDGGEEGLETQYF
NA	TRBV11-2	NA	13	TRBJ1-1	TGTGCCAGCAGCTTAAGGGGTGGCACTGAAGCTTTCTTT	CASSLRGGTEAFF
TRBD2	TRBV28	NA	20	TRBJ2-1	TGTGCCAGCAGTCCTCTAAAGAACAGGGGTGGACTAGCGGCCTCCAATGAGCAGTTCTTC	CASSPLKNRGGLAASNEQFF
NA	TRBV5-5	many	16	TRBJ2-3	TGTGCCAGCAGCTTGATGGCTAGATCTAGCACAGATACGCAGTATTTT	CASSLMARSSTDTQYF
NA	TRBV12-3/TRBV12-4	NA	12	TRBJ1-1	TGTGCCAGCAGCCCACTCGGTACTGAAGCTTTCTTT	CASSPLGTEAFF
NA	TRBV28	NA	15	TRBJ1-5	TGTGCCAGCAGTTTAATATATCCGGGCAATCAGCCCCAGCATTTT	CASSLIYPGNQPQHF
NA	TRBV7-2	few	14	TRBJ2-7	TGTGCCAGTTCGGGAGTCCCACTTACCTACGAGCAGTACTTC	CASSGVPLTYEQYF
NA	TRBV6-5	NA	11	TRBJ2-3	TGTGCCAGCACCCTACTTGATACGCAGTATTTT	CASTLLDTQYF